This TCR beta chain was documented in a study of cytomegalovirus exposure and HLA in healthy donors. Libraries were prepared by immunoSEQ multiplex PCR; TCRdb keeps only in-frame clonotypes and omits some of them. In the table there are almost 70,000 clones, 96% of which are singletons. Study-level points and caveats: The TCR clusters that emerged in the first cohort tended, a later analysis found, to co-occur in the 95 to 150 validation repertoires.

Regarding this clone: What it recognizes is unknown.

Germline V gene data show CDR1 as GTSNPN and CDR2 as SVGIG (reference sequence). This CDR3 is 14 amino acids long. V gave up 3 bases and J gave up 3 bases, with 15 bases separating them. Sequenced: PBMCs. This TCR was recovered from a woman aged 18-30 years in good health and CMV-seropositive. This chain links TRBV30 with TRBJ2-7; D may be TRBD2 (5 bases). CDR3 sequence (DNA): TGTGCCTGGAGCTTCAGCGGAGGAAACTACGAGCAGTACTTC. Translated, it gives CAWSFSGGNYEQYF.